What follows are 10 T cell receptor beta chains derived from one specimen sequenced in a study of vaccination and CD4 T cells after COVID-19. Sequencing of cultured CD4+ T cell DNA used the Oncomine TCR Beta short-read assay. MiXCR, applied by TCRdb to the PCR reads, yields one record per CDR3 protein. The sample has fewer than 8,000 distinct CDR3 sequences; roughly three fifths are singletons. Treatment defined: approximately nine-day PBMC culture with coronavirus spike peptide pools or control peptides (ViraFEST assay). Investigators obtained the unexposed donor's CD4+ T cells before the COVID-19 pandemic (2011-2018). The antigens for these receptors are not known. Material for sequencing was CD4+ T cells from blood, cultured in vitro. Receptor source: a human donor in good health.

In this sample, this clonotype turned up a few times. This rearrangement joins TRBV7-6 to TRBJ1-1; D call uncertain. Trimming took 4 bases from V and 5 from J, leaving 11 bases between them. Germline V CDR1 and CDR2: SGHVS, FNYEAQ. This CDR3 spans 13 amino acids. The CDR3 nucleotides are TGTGCCAGCAGCTCAAGTCAGGCGACTGAAGCTTTCTTT. The encoded protein is CASSSSQATEAFF.

The chain recombines TRBV5-6 with TRBJ2-3; 15 positions agree with TRBD2. Germline trimming cut 3 bases from V and 9 bases from J; bases unmatched to any gene: 8. This CDR3 is 16 amino acids long. Germline CDR1 and CDR2: SGHDT and YYEEEE. CDR3 sequence: CASSSGLAGGPETQYF. The CDR3 nucleotides are TGTGCCAGCAGCTCAGGACTAGCGGGGGGGCCTGAAACGCAGTATTTT.

CDR3 DNA: TGTGCCAGTGGGCGAGGGGAAGGCACTGAAGCTTTCTTT. Protein: CASGRGEGTEAFF. The chain employs TRBV19 and TRBJ1-1; a possible D gene is TRBD1 (5 bases). Germline CDR1 and CDR2: LNHDA and SQIVND (reference sequence). This CDR3 comprises 13 residues. The ends were cut back, 8 bases at V and 4 bases at J, with 14 bases in the middle.

The chain recombines TRBV20-1 with TRBJ2-7; D may be TRBD1 (5 bases). The V and J ends lost 6 bases and 4 bases respectively, with 13 bases between them. CDR3 length: 12 amino acids. Germline V lookup: CDR1 DFQATT, CDR2 SNEGSKA (reference sequence). In DNA, the CDR3 is TGCAGTGCCCAGGGTTCATTTTACGAGCAGTACTTC. The encoded protein is CSAQGSFYEQYF.

This clonotype came up a few times. This rearrangement joins TRBV10-1 to TRBJ2-2; TRBD1 aligns across 7 bases. Germline loops: CDR1 WNHNN, CDR2 SYGVQD (reference sequence). The V segment lost 5 bases and the J segment 1 base; nucleotides outside the gene matches: 1. The length of the CDR3 is 14 residues. This CDR3 reads CASSRTGNTGELFF. Here the CDR3 DNA reads TGCGCCAGCAGTCGGACAGGGAACACCGGGGAGCTGTTTTTT.

The genes are TRBV2 and TRBJ1-3, with D perhaps matching TRBD1 (6 bases). Trimming removed 2 bases at V and 3 bases at J, with 14 bases between. The CDR3 consists of 16 residues. In germline, CDR1 is SNHLY, CDR2 FYNNEI. As DNA, the CDR3 is TGTGCCAGCAGTGAATATGGCCAGGGGATTGGAAACACCATATATTTT. Its protein product is CASSEYGQGIGNTIYF.

This clonotype has a handful of counts. This chain joins TRBV10-3 and TRBJ1-1; D might be TRBD1 (5 bases). Trimming cost V 4 bases and J 6 bases, with 9 bases left between them. Looked up from germline, CDR1 is ENHRY and CDR2 is SYGVKD. The CDR3 is made up of 12 amino acids. CDR3 in amino acids: CAISVGESEAFF. The CDR3 DNA is TGTGCCATCAGTGTGGGGGAGTCTGAAGCTTTCTTT.

This clonotype is deemed large. J is TRBJ1-1 and V is TRBV12-3 or TRBV12-4; TRBD1 might be the D (6 bases). The CDR3 is 13 residues long. The V end was cut by 0 bases, the J end by 4 bases, with 6 bases between. CDR3 sequence (DNA): TGTGCCAGCAGTTTAGCAGGGGGCACTGAAGCTTTCTTT. Its protein is CASSLAGGTEAFF.

The chain carries TRBV12-3 or TRBV12-4 and TRBJ1-6; tentatively, D is TRBD1 (5 bases). With 6 bases removed from V and 13 bases from J, the gap between germline ends came to 19 bases. The CDR3 totals 14 residues. DNA for the CDR3: TGTGCCAGCAGCCGACTTGGTTCCGCAGGGCCCCTCCACTTT. This gives the protein CASSRLGSAGPLHF.

The table lists this clonotype with a few counts. The chain employs TRBV11-2 and TRBJ1-1, with a tentative D call TRBD1 (5 bases). CDR3 length: 16 amino acids. V lost 4 bases and J 4 bases, leaving 19 bases between the germline ends. CDR1 is SGHAT, CDR2 FQNNGV, per germline. The CDR3: CASSSLAPRGGTEAFF. For the CDR3, the DNA is TGTGCCAGCAGCTCCCTGGCCCCTAGGGGAGGCACTGAAGCTTTCTTT.